This paragraph reports one TCR beta chain. Its matching antigen is unknown. V was cut by 7 bases and J by 1 base, with 13 bases left in between. The CDR3 length is 13 residues. Germline lookup yields CDR1 SQVTM and CDR2 ANQGSEA. This sample was taken from a study of T-cell memory formation after mild COVID-19. Findings and caveats of the study: A second wave expanding day 15 to 37 was CD4+-biased; contracting clones were balanced. Specificity for SARS-CoV-2 was not confirmed among the second-wave clones peaking on day 37. The study found contracting CD4+ clones mainly in CM and EM and contracting CD8+ clones in EMRA. In pre-infection memory, a portion of responding clones appeared, which suggested that cross-reactive memory joined.

TCRdb re-derived calls from the 5' RACE reads in MiXCR, one entry per CDR3 protein. The data show just over 300,000 distinct CDR3 sequences, with roughly a fifth seen just once and around 21% held by the top ten. The material sequenced was PBMCs or a T cell subset sorted from them (not recorded which). This chain links TRBV29-1 with TRBJ1-2; possible D gene TRBD1, 6 bases. This clonotype was sampled from a man younger than 30 who had mild COVID-19 (a few samples of this study predate the infection). Cell type and time point are not known. In DNA, the CDR3 is TGCAGCGGAGTCAACAGGGATAACTATGGCTACACCTTC. Encoded protein: CSGVNRDNYGYTF.